The sequence of this TCR beta chain was determined in a study of T cell repertoires in cytomegalovirus infection. The CDR3 length is 14 residues. V dropped 4 bases and J dropped 2 bases, with 12 bases sitting between them. The germline gives CDR1 SGHAT, CDR2 FQNNGV. This clonotype came up many times. As yet, its antigen is unknown. One entry per CDR3 protein results from TCRdb running MiXCR on the reads. The sample has around 300,000 distinct CDR3 sequences, around 20% seen once. V usage is TRBV11-2 and J usage is TRBJ2-7, with D uncertain. The clonotype comes from a human donor in good health (CMV status not recorded). Some clones in this sample may be carry-over from other donors' samples. The sample was cultured PBMCs, taken from culture after CMV antigen stimulation. The CDR3 spells CASSSTFVAYEQYF. As DNA, the CDR3 is TGTGCCAGCAGCTCCACATTTGTGGCCTACGAGCAGTACTTC.